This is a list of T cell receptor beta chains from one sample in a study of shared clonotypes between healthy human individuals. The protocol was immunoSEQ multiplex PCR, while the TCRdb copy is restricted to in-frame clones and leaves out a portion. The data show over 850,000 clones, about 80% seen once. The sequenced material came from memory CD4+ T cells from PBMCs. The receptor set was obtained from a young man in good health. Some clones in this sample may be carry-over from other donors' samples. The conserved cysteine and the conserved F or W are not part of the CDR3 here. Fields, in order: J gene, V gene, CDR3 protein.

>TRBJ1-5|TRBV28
ASSSDQPQH
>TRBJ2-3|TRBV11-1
ASSNLGTGATDTQY
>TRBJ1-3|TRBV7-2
ASSWEGISGNTIY
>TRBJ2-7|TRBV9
ASSVSTASYEQY
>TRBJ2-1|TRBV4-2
ASSRDFQPYNEQF
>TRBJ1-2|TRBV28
ASIGQGSYGYT
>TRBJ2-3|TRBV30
AWRAQDTQY
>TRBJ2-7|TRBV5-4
ASSVGQGKGYEQY
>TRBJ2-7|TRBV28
ASSFAGGEQY
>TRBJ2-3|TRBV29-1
SGRGSTDTQY
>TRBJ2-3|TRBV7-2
ASQRADTQY
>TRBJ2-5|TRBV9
ASSAGVGETQY
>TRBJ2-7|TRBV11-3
ASSLVVGGEQY
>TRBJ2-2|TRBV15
ATSRVLAGLGTGELF
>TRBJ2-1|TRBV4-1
ASSRGLAGNNEQF
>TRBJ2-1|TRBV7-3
ASSARGTSGNNEQF
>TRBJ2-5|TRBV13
ASSRGGETQY
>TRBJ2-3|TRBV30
AWRAGFNSDTQY
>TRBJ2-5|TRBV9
ASNSGSQETQY
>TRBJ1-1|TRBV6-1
ASSSTRTPNTEAF
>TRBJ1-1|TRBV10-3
AISESNGQGARGNTEAF
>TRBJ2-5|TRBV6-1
ASRRGTGGGKTQY
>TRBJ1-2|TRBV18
ASSPYDSYGYT
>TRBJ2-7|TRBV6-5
ASSIQGWGAYEQY
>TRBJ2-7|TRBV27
ASSLFGTGIHEQY
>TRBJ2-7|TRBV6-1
ASRGQGEIHEQY
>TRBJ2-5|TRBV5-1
ASSPRVAGLAGGETQY
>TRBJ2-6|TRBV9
ARNGQGAFSGANVLT
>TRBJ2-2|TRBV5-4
ASSRSGTSGELF
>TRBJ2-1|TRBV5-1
ASSFLAGLLDEQF
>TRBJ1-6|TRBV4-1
ASSPRWGQFQNSPLH
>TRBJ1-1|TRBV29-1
SVEDPNGRGMGTEAF
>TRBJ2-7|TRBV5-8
ASRPRAPYEQY
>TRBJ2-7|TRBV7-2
ASSSGRSSYEQY
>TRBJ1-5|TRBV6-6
ASRNGSLRSRAQH
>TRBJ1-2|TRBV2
ASNPMGGYSGYT
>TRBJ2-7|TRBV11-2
ASSLRTLNEQY
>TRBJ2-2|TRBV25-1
ASRPPSGRQNTGELF
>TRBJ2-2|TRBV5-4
ASSSESTGELF
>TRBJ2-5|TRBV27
ASSFDRYQETQY
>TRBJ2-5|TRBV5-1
ASSTVPGETQY
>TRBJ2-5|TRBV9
ASSERLAGGQETQY
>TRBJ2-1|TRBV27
ASIRGGGYNEQF
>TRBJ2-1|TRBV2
ASSMGAPSYNEQF
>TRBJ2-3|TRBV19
ASRTTSTDTQY
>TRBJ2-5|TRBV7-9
ASSLVRGQETQY
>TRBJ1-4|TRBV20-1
SARSGEKLF
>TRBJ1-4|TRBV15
ATNPLTGGANEKLF
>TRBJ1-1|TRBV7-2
ASSQKMNTEAF
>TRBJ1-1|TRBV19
ASTPQGPGLNTEAF
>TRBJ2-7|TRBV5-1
ASSLATGHSYEQY
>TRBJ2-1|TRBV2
ASKGGTPYNEQF
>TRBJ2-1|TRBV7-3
ASSLERGRGSYNEQF
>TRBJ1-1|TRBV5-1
ASSFLPGNTEAF